A selection of T cell receptor beta chains follows, all from one sample in a study of T cell repertoires in aging, cancer and after chemotherapy. TCRdb itself ran the multiplex PCR reads through MiXCR, one entry per CDR3 protein. Among thousands of distinct CDR3 sequences listed, around 40% were seen once. The specimen was blood. These receptor sequences come from a human donor in good health. CDR3s include the opening cysteine and the closing phenylalanine or tryptophan. A D gene is named only where the DNA matches it firmly. Size is stated for part of the rows, as once, few or many counts, or as a class when the clone is expanded.

d_gene	abundance	v_gene	j_gene	CDR3aa	CDR3nt
NA	medium-sized	TRBV11-1	TRBJ1-6	CASSLSQDRTPLHF	TGTGCCAGCAGCTTAAGTCAGGATCGAACACCCCTCCACTTT
NA	medium-sized	TRBV29-1	TRBJ1-2	CSVDRDTYGYTF	TGCAGCGTTGACCGGGACACCTATGGCTACACCTTC
NA	NA	TRBV20-1	TRBJ2-4	CRPAKGGDKNIQYF	TGCAGGCCTGCCAAGGGGGGGGACAAAAACATTCAGTACTTC
NA	NA	TRBV5-6	TRBJ2-5	CASSVRETQYF	TGTGCCAGCAGCGTTCGGGAGACCCAGTACTTC
NA	NA	TRBV6-2/TRBV6-3	TRBJ1-4	CASSSDSASEKLFF	TGTGCCAGCAGTTCGGACAGCGCGAGCGAAAAACTGTTTTTT
NA	NA	TRBV5-4	TRBJ1-2	CASSSIPGRFNYGYTF	TGTGCCAGCAGCTCTATCCCAGGGAGATTTAACTATGGCTACACCTTC
TRBD1	NA	TRBV6-1	TRBJ1-4	CASSEGQGNEKLFF	TGTGCCAGCAGTGAAGGACAGGGAAATGAAAAACTGTTTTTT
NA	few	TRBV6-5	TRBJ2-7	CASSSDQGTSYEQYF	TGTGCCAGCAGCTCCGATCAGGGGACTTCCTACGAGCAGTACTTC
NA	few	TRBV12-3/TRBV12-4	TRBJ1-5	CASSLHGPGNQPQHF	TGTGCCAGCAGTTTGCACGGCCCTGGCAATCAGCCCCAGCATTTT
TRBD1	once	TRBV12-3/TRBV12-4	TRBJ1-2	CASSPGQGYYGYTF	TGTGCCAGCAGTCCGGGACAGGGATACTATGGCTACACCTTC
NA	NA	TRBV6-1	TRBJ2-7	CASSEDEQYF	TGTGCCAGCAGTGAAGACGAGCAGTACTTC
NA	NA	TRBV5-6	TRBJ2-7	CASTRDTWSTYEQYF	TGTGCCAGCACCCGGGACACCTGGTCGACCTACGAGCAGTACTTC
NA	NA	TRBV19	TRBJ2-3	CAIRPPGVGPDTQYF	TGTGCCATCAGACCTCCCGGAGTGGGGCCAGATACGCAGTATTTT
NA	NA	TRBV5-4	TRBJ2-7	CATTSVARDEQYF	TGTGCCACCACCTCAGTGGCCCGGGACGAGCAGTACTTC